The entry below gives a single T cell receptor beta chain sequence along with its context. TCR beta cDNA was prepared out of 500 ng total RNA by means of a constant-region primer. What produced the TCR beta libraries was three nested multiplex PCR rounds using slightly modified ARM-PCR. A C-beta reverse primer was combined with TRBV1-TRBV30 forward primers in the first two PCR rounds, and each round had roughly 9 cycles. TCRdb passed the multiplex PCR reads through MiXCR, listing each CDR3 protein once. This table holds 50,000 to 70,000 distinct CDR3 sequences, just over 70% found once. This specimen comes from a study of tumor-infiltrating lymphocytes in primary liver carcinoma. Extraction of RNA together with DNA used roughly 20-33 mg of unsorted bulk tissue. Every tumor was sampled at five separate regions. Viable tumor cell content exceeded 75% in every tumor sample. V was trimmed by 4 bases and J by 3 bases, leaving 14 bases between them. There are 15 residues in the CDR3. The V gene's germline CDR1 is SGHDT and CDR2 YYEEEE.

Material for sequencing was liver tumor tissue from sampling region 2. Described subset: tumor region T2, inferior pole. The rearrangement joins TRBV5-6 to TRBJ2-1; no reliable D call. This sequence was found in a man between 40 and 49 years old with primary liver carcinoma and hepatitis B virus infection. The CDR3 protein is CASSSDSTLYNEQFF. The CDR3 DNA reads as TGTGCCAGCAGCAGCGATAGTACCCTCTACAATGAGCAGTTCTTC.